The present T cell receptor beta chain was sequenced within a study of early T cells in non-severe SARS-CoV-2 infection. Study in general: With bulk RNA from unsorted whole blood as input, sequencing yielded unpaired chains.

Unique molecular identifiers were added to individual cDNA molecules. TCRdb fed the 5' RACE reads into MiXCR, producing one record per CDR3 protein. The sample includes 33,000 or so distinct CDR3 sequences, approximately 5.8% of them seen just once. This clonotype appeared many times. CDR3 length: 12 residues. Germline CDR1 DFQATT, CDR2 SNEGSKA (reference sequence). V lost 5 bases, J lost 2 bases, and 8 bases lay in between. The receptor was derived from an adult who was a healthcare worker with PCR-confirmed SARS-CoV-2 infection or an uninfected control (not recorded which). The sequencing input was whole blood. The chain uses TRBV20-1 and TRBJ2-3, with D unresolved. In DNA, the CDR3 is TGCAGTGCTCCTACGTACACAGATACGCAGTATTTT. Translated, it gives CSAPTYTDTQYF.